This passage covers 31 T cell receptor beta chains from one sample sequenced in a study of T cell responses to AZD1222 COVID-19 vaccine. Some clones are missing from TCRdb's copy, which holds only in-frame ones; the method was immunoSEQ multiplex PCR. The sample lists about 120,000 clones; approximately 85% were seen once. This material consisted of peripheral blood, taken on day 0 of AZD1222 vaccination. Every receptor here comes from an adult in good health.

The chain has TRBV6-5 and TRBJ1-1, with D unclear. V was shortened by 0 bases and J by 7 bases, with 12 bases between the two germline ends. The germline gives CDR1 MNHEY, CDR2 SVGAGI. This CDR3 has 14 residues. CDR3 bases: TGTGCCAGCAGTTACTCGAGAAGGGTCAATGAAGCTTTCTTT. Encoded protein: CASSYSRRVNEAFF.

CDR3 sequence (DNA): TGTGCCAGCAGCTTGCTCACAGGGCCGATAAGGGACACTGAAGCTTTCTTT. It yields the protein CASSLLTGPIRDTEAFF. The chain has TRBV5-5 and TRBJ1-1; tentative D call: TRBD1 (6 bases). V lost 1 base and J lost 3, with 19 bases in between. This CDR3 region has 17 residues. Germline values: CDR1 SGHKS, CDR2 YYEKEE (reference sequence).

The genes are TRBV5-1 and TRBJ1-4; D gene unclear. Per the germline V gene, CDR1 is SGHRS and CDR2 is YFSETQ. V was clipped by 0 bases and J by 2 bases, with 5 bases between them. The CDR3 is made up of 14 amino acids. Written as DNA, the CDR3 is TGCGCCAGCAGCTTGGTGGGTACTAATGAAAAACTGTTTTTT. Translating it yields CASSLVGTNEKLFF.

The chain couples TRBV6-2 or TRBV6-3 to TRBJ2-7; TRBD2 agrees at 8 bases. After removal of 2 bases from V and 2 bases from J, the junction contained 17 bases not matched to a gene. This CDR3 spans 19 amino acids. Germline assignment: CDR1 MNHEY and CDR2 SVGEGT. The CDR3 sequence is CASSYRGGGPISSPYEQYF. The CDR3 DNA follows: TGTGCCAGCAGTTACCGGGGGGGAGGGCCGATATCGTCCCCCTACGAGCAGTACTTC.

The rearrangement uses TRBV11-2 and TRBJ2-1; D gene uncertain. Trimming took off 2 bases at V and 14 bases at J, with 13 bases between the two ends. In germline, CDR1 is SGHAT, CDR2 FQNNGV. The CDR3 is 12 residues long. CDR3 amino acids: CASSLKGLRKFF. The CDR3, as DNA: TGTGCCAGCAGCTTAAAGGGTCTCAGGAAGTTCTTC.

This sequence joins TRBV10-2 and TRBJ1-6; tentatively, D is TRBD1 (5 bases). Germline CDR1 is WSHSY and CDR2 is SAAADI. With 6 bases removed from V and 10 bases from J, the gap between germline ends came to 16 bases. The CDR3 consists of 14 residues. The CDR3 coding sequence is TGCGCCAGCAGCCCCTCAGGCCAGGGATCACCCCTCCACTTT. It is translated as CASSPSGQGSPLHF.

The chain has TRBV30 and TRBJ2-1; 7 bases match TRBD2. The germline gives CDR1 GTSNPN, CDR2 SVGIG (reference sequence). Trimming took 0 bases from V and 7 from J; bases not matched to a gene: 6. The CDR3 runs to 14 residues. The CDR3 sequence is CAWSVEERGNEQFF. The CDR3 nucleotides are TGTGCCTGGAGTGTAGAAGAGCGGGGAAATGAGCAGTTCTTC.

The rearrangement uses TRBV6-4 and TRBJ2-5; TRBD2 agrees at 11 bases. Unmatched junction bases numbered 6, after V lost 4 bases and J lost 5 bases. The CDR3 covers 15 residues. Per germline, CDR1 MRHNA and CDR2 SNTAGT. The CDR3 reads CASSALAGGSETQYF. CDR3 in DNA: TGTGCCAGCAGTGCCCTAGCGGGAGGTTCGGAGACCCAGTACTTC.

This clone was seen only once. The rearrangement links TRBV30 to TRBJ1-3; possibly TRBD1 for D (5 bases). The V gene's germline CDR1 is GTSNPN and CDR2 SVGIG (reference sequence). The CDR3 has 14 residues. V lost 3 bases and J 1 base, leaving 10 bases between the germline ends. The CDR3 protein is CAWRNGGSGNTIYF. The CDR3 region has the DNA TGTGCCTGGAGGAATGGGGGTTCTGGAAACACCATATATTTT. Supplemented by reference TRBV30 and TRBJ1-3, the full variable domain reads SQTIHQWPATLVQPVGSPLSLECTVEGTSNPNLYWYRQAAGRGLQLLFYSVGIGQISSEVPQNLSASRPQDRQFILSSKKLLLSDSGFYLCAWRNGGSGNTIYFGEGSWLTVV.

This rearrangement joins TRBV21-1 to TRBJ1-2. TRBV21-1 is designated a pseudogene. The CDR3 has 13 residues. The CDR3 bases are TGTGCCAGCAGCAACGAAGGAAACTATGGCTACACCTTC. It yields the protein CASSNEGNYGYTF.

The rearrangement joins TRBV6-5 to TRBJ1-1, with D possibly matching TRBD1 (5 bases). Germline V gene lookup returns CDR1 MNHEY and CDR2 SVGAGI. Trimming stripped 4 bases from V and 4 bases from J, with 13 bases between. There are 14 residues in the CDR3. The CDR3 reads CASSFRGDGTEAFF. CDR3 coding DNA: TGTGCCAGCAGTTTTAGGGGTGACGGCACTGAAGCTTTCTTT.

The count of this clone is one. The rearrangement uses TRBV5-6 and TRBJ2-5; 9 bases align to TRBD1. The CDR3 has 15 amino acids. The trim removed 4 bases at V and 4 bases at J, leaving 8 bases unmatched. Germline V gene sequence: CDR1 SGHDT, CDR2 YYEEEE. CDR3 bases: TGTGCCAGCAGCCGAACGGGACAGGGTATAGAGACCCAGTACTTC. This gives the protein CASSRTGQGIETQYF.

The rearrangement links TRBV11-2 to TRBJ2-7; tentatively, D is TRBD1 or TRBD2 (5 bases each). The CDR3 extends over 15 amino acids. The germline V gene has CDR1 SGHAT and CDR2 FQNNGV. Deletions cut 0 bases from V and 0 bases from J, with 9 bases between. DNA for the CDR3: TGTGCCAGCAGCTTAGAGGGAGACAGCTCCTACGAGCAGTACTTC. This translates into CASSLEGDSSYEQYF.

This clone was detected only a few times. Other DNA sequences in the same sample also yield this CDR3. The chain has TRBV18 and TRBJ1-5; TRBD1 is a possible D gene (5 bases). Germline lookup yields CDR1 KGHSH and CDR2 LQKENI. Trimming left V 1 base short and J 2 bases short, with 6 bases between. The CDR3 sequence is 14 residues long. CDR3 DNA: TGTGCCAGCTCACCACGGGACGGCAATCAGCCCCAGCATTTT. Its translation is CASSPRDGNQPQHF.

CDR3 sequence reads: CSVEDLRGAEFEFF. Here the CDR3 DNA reads TGCAGCGTTGAAGATCTTCGTGGGGCCGAGTTCGAGTTCTTC. The V call is TRBV29-1, the J call TRBJ2-1; possible D gene TRBD1, 5 bases. V was trimmed by 0 bases and J by 14 bases, leaving 20 bases between them. CDR3 length: 14 amino acids. Per the germline V gene, CDR1 is SQVTM and CDR2 is ANQGSEA.

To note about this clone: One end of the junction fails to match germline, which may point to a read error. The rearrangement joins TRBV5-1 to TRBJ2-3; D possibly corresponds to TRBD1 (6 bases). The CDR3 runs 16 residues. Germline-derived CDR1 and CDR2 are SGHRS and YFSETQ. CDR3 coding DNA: TGCGCCAGCAACTTGGCGGCAGGGGTTTTACAAGATACGCAGTATTTT. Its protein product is CASNLAAGVLQDTQYF.

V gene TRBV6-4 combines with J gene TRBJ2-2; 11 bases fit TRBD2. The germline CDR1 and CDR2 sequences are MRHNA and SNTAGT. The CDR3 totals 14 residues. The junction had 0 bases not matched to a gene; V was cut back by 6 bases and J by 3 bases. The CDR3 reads CASRLAGDTGELFF. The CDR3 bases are TGTGCCAGCAGACTAGCGGGAGACACCGGGGAGCTGTTTTTT.

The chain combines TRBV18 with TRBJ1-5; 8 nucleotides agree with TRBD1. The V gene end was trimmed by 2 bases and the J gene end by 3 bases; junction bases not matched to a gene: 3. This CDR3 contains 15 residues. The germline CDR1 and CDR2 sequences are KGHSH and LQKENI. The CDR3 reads CASSPWTGNNQPQHF. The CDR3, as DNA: TGTGCCAGCTCACCATGGACAGGGAACAATCAGCCCCAGCATTTT. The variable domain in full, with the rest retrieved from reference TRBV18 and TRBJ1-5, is NAGVMQNPRHLVRRRGQEARLRCSPMKGHSHVYWYRQLPEEGLKFMVYLQKENIIDESGMPKERFSAEFPKEGPSILRIQQVVRGDSAAYFCASSPWTGNNQPQHFGDGTRLSIL.

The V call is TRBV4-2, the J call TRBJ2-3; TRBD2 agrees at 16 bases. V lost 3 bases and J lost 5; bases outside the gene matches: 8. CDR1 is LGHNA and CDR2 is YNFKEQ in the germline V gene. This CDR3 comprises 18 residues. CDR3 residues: CASSQGTSGGAGKDTQYF. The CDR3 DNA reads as TGTGCCAGCAGCCAGGGGACTAGCGGGGGGGCCGGGAAAGATACGCAGTATTTT.

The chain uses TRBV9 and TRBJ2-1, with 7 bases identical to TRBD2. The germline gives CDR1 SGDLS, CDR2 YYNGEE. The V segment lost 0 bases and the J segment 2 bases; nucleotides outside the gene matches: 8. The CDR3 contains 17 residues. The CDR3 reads CASSVVASGAPYNEQFF. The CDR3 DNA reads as TGTGCCAGCAGCGTAGTGGCTAGCGGTGCCCCCTACAATGAGCAGTTCTTC.

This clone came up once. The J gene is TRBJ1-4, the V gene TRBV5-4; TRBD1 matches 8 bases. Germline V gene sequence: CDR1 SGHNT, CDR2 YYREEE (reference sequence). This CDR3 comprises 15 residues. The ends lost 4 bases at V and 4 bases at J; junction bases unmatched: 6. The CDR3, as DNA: TGTGCCAGCAGCATTACAGGGGGACATAATGAAAAACTGTTTTTT. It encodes CASSITGGHNEKLFF.

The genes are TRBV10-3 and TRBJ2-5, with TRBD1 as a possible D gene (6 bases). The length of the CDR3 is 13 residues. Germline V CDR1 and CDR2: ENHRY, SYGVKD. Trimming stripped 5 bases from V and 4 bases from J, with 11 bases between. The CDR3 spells CAISMTGRETQYF. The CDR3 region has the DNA TGTGCCATCAGTATGACAGGACGAGAGACCCAGTACTTC.

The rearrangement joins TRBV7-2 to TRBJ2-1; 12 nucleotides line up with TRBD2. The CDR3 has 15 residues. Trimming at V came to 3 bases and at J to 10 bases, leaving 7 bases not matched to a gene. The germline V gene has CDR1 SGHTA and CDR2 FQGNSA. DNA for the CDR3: TGTGCCAGCAGCTTTCGGGCTAGCGGGAGGGGGGAGCAGTTCTTC. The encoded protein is CASSFRASGRGEQFF.

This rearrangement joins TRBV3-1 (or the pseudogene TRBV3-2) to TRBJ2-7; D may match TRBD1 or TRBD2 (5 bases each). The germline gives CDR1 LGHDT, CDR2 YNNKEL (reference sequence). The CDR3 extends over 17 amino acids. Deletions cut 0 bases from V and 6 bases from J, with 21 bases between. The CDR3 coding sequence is TGTGCCAGCAGCCAAGAAAATAAGGACATTTTAGGGAGCGAGCAGTACTTC. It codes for CASSQENKDILGSEQYF.

CDR3 DNA: TGTGCCAGCAGACCCTCGCTGGCGGGCCATTACGAGCAGTACTTC. This translates into CASRPSLAGHYEQYF. This chain links TRBV7-9 with TRBJ2-7, with a tentative D call TRBD2 (5 bases). Per germline, CDR1 SEHNR and CDR2 FQNEAQ (reference sequence). V lost 6 bases to trimming and J lost 4 bases, with 19 bases between them. The length of the CDR3 is 15 residues.

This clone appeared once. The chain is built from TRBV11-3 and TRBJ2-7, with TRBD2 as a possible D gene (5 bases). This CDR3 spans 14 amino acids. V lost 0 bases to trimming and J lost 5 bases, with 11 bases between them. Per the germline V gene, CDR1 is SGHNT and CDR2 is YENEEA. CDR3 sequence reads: CASSLDGLLHEQYF. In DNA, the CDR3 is TGTGCCAGCAGCTTAGACGGACTCCTCCACGAGCAGTACTTC. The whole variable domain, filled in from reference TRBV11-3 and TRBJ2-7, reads EAGVVQSPRYKIIEKKQPVAFWCNPISGHNTLYWYLQNLGQGPELLIRYENEEAVDDSQLPKDRFSAERLKGVDSTLKIQPAELGDSAVYLCASSLDGLLHEQYFGPGTRLTVT.

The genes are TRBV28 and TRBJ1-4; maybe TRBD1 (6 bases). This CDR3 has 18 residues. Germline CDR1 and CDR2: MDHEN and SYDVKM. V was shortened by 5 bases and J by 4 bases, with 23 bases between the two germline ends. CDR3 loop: CASSPLYGGGRFNEKLFF. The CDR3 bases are TGTGCCAGCAGTCCACTTTACGGAGGGGGGAGGTTTAATGAAAAACTGTTTTTT.

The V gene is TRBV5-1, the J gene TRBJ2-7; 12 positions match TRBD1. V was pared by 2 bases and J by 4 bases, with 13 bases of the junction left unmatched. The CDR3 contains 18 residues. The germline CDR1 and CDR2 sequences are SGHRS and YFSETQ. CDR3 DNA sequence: TGCGCCAGCAGCTTCGAAAGAACCGGGACAGGGGGCACTTACGAGCAGTACTTC. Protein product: CASSFERTGTGGTYEQYF.

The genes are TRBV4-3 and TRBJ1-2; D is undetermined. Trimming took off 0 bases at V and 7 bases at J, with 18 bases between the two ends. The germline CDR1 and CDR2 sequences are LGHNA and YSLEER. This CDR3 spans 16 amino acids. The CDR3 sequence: CASSQDLEQLRGGYTF. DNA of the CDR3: TGCGCCAGCAGCCAAGACCTGGAGCAGCTGAGAGGTGGCTACACCTTC.

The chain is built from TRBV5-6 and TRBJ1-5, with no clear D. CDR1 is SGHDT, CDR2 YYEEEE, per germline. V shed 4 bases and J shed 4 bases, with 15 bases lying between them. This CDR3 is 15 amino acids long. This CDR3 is CASSPYRVPNQPQHF. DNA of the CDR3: TGTGCCAGCAGCCCATACAGAGTCCCTAATCAGCCCCAGCATTTT.

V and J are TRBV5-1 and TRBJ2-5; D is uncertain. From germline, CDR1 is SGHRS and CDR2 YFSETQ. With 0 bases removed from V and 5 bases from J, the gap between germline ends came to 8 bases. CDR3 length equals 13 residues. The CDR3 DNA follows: TGCGCCAGCAGCTTGGCCCCAAGGGAGACCCAGTACTTC. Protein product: CASSLAPRETQYF.